The 17 T cell receptor beta chains given below trace back to one sample, sequenced in a study of blood T cell repertoires in COVID-19. Data came from immunoSEQ multiplex PCR; TCRdb stores just in-frame clones and leaves some out. Among roughly 190,000 clones listed, about nine tenths were seen once. Sequenced: peripheral blood. The receptors were sampled from a man in his 70s with acute or convalescent COVID-19.

This chain links TRBV30 with TRBJ2-3; D might be TRBD1 (6 bases). CDR3 length equals 18 residues. Trimming cost V 1 base and J 4 bases, with 24 bases left between them. Germline V lookup: CDR1 GTSNPN, CDR2 SVGIG (reference sequence). CDR3 sequence reads: CAWSGTTGQGSYPDTQYF. CDR3 DNA sequence: TGTGCCTGGAGTGGAACAACGGGGCAGGGGAGTTATCCAGATACGCAGTATTTT. Supplemented by reference TRBV30 and TRBJ2-3, the full variable domain reads SQTIHQWPATLVQPVGSPLSLECTVEGTSNPNLYWYRQAAGRGLQLLFYSVGIGQISSEVPQNLSASRPQDRQFILSSKKLLLSDSGFYLCAWSGTTGQGSYPDTQYFGPGTRLTVL.

The genes are TRBV7-9 and TRBJ1-1, with a tentative D call TRBD1 (5 bases). Per germline, CDR1 SEHNR and CDR2 FQNEAQ (reference sequence). This CDR3 has 14 amino acids. Trimming removed 2 bases at V and 0 bases at J, with 7 bases between. The CDR3 sequence is CASSLKGLNTEAFF. The CDR3 DNA sequence: TGTGCCAGCAGCTTAAAGGGGCTGAACACTGAAGCTTTCTTT.

The chain carries TRBV5-6 and TRBJ1-1; TRBD1 aligns across 8 bases. The CDR3 has 16 residues. CDR1 SGHDT and CDR2 YYEEEE come from the germline V gene. V gave up 3 bases and J gave up 4 bases; unmatched junction bases: 11. CDR3 protein: CASSSIRQGLGTEAFF. In DNA form, the CDR3 reads TGTGCCAGCAGCTCTATTCGACAGGGGTTGGGCACTGAAGCTTTCTTT.

J is TRBJ1-1 and V is TRBV7-3; 9 bases are a match to TRBD1. Germline values: CDR1 SGHTA, CDR2 FQGTGA. The V gene end was trimmed by 5 bases and the J gene end by 11 bases; junction bases not matched to a gene: 9. The CDR3 loop spans 13 amino acids. This CDR3 reads CASSPIPGQGAFF. The CDR3 DNA reads TGTGCCAGCAGCCCAATACCCGGACAGGGGGCTTTCTTT.

V gene TRBV28 combines with J gene TRBJ1-6; D gene unclear. The CDR3 extends over 13 amino acids. CDR1 is MDHEN and CDR2 is SYDVKM in the germline V gene. Trimming removed 2 bases from V and 7 bases from J, with 6 bases in between. The CDR3, as DNA: TGTGCCAGCAGTTTACTCCGGAATTCACCCCTCCACTTT. This encodes CASSLLRNSPLHF.

The chain recombines TRBV11-2 with TRBJ2-2; D is unclear. Trimming shortened V by 5 bases and J by 7 bases, and 11 bases separated the two germline ends. The length of the CDR3 is 13 residues. Germline values: CDR1 SGHAT, CDR2 FQNNGV. The chain's CDR3 is CASSPTTGGELFF. CDR3 sequence (DNA): TGTGCCAGCAGCCCAACAACGGGCGGGGAGCTGTTTTTT.

The rearrangement links TRBV7-6 to TRBJ1-1, with a possible D match to TRBD1 (6 bases). Looked up from germline, CDR1 is SGHVS and CDR2 is FNYEAQ. Trimming stripped 4 bases from V and 5 bases from J, with 26 bases between. The CDR3 is 18 amino acids. CDR3: CASSYAGTPTPHQTEAFF. Here the CDR3 DNA reads TGTGCCAGCAGCTACGCCGGGACACCAACCCCACACCAAACTGAAGCTTTCTTT.

CDR3: CASSKERGLQPQHF. In nucleotides, the CDR3 is TGTGCCAGCAGCAAAGAAAGGGGTCTTCAGCCCCAGCATTTT. This chain joins TRBV21-1 and TRBJ1-5; the table assigns TRBD1, which was not confirmed against the DNA. TRBV21-1 is reported as a pseudogene. The CDR3 length is 14 residues.

V usage is TRBV24-1 and J usage is TRBJ2-1; TRBD1 agrees at 7 bases. Losses at the gene ends were 1 base for V and 7 bases for J; bases not matched to a gene: 3. The CDR3 spans 14 residues. Per germline, CDR1 KGHDR and CDR2 SFDVKD. Here the CDR3 DNA reads TGTGCCACCAGTGATTTCCCGACAGGGAATGAGCAGTTCTTC. This gives the protein CATSDFPTGNEQFF.

The chain carries TRBV9 and TRBJ2-7, with 7 bases fitting TRBD1. CDR3 length: 15 residues. V was clipped by 0 bases and J by 4 bases; unmatched bases: 7. Germline CDR1 and CDR2: SGDLS and YYNGEE. The CDR3 region is CASSVGQGFGYEQYF. CDR3 nucleotide sequence: TGTGCCAGCAGCGTAGGACAGGGTTTTGGGTACGAGCAGTACTTC. The complete variable domain, with remaining parts taken from reference TRBV9 and TRBJ2-7, reads DSGVTQTPKHLITATGQRVTLRCSPRSGDLSVYWYQQSLDQGLQFLIQYYNGEERAKGNILERFSAQQFPDLHSELNLSSLELGDSALYFCASSVGQGFGYEQYFGPGTRLTVT.

V gene TRBV5-1 combines with J gene TRBJ2-5, with 7 bases fitting TRBD2. The CDR3 runs to 15 residues. Germline values: CDR1 SGHRS, CDR2 YFSETQ. The V and J ends lost 0 bases and 4 bases, in that order; junction bases with no gene match: 6. DNA of the CDR3: TGCGCCAGCAGCTTGGCACCGGGAGGAGCAGAGACCCAGTACTTC. As protein: CASSLAPGGAETQYF.

The genes are TRBV27 and TRBJ2-1, with TRBD2 matching 7 bases. The CDR3 is 14 residues long. V gave up 5 bases and J gave up 7 bases; unmatched junction bases: 8. From germline, CDR1 is MNHEY and CDR2 SMNVEV (reference sequence). In nucleotides, the CDR3 is TGTGCCAGCAGTGAGCGGGATCCTAGGAATGAGCAGTTCTTC. It encodes CASSERDPRNEQFF.

The chain combines TRBV6-5 with TRBJ1-1; the match to TRBD1 covers 8 bases. Germline V gives CDR1 MNHEY, CDR2 SVGAGI. There are 12 residues in the CDR3. Germline trimming cut 6 bases from V and 8 bases from J; bases unmatched to any gene: 5. In DNA, the CDR3 is TGTGCCAGCAGGGGACAGGAAAGGGAAGCTTTCTTT. It codes for CASRGQEREAFF.

The rearrangement links TRBV5-1 to TRBJ2-2; weak D call: TRBD1 (6 bases). Trimming removed 2 bases from V and 6 bases from J, with 14 bases in between. The CDR3 runs to 15 residues. CDR1 and CDR2 (germline): SGHRS, YFSETQ. CDR3 protein: CASSLIGGEAGELFF. CDR3 nucleotides: TGCGCCAGCAGCTTAATAGGGGGTGAGGCCGGGGAGCTGTTTTTT.

The chain employs TRBV7-2 and TRBJ1-5; 8 bases map to TRBD1. Germline CDR1 SGHTA, CDR2 FQGNSA. Trimming cost V 5 bases and J 5 bases; bases outside gene matches: 5. CDR3 size: 14 residues. CDR3 in amino acids: CASSPDRGHQPQHF. The CDR3 nucleotides are TGTGCCAGCAGCCCTGACAGGGGCCATCAGCCCCAGCATTTT.

The V and J genes are TRBV24-1 and TRBJ2-2; tentatively, D is TRBD1 (5 bases). The CDR3 consists of 16 residues. CDR1 is KGHDR and CDR2 is SFDVKD in the germline V gene. Trimming removed 1 base from V and 5 bases from J, with 13 bases in between. The CDR3 DNA is TGTGCCACCAGTGATTTTCGGCAGGGATCGACCGGGGAGCTGTTTTTT. Translating gives CATSDFRQGSTGELFF.

The rearrangement joins TRBV29-1 to TRBJ1-4; 8 positions agree with TRBD1. Germline V gene data show CDR1 as SQVTM and CDR2 as ANQGSEA. V gave up 4 bases and J gave up 5 bases; unmatched junction bases: 3. There are 13 residues in the CDR3. The CDR3: CSVGTGLNEKLFF. The DNA for the CDR3 is TGCAGCGTTGGGACAGGGCTGAATGAAAAACTGTTTTTT.